These 3 T cell receptor beta chains came from one sample sequenced in a study of cytomegalovirus exposure and HLA in healthy donors. 60 Vbeta and 13 Jbeta primers were used in PCR. Repertoires were generated with immunoSEQ multiplex PCR, while TCRdb's copy carries only in-frame clones and drops some. The sample has fewer than 200,000 clones; about 65% are singletons. What was sequenced was PBMCs. The receptors stem from a girl between 5 and 17 years old in good health and CMV-seronegative.

This chain uses TRBV6-5 with TRBJ2-3; tentatively, D is TRBD2 (6 bases). Trimming shortened V by 7 bases and J by 0 bases, and 11 bases separated the two germline ends. This CDR3 is 14 amino acids long. Looked up from germline, CDR1 is MNHEY and CDR2 is SVGAGI. The CDR3 spells CASTREASTDTQYF. The CDR3 bases are TGTGCCAGCACCAGGGAGGCAAGCACAGATACGCAGTATTTT.

J is TRBJ2-1 and V is TRBV5-1, with D perhaps TRBD1 (5 bases). The germline gives CDR1 SGHRS, CDR2 YFSETQ. This CDR3 contains 14 residues. Between the trimmed V and J ends, which lost 0 bases and 4 bases, there was a span of 8 bases. The CDR3 protein is CASSLGQLYNEQFF. CDR3 DNA sequence: TGCGCCAGCAGCTTGGGACAGCTTTACAATGAGCAGTTCTTC.

This chain uses TRBV4-1 with TRBJ2-1, with 7 bases fitting TRBD2. The CDR3 consists of 15 residues. J gave up 3 bases and V 4 bases, and 6 bases lay outside the gene matches. CDR1 is MGHRA, CDR2 YSYEKL, per germline. In nucleotides, the CDR3 is TGCGCCAGCAGCCGTTGGGGGGGTTACTACAATGAGCAGTTCTTC. Encoded protein: CASSRWGGYYNEQFF.